The 5 T cell receptor beta chains below were found in one sample sequenced in a study of OX40 agonist ivuxolimab in advanced cancers. Repertoires were generated with immunoSEQ multiplex PCR, while TCRdb's copy carries only in-frame clones and drops some. Seen here are about 79,000 clones, 92% observed once, and the top ten hold 11%. The source material was CD4+ or CD8+ T cells sorted from blood, sampled in a trial of the OX40 agonist ivuxolimab. Receptors were obtained from an adult with an advanced solid tumor such as melanoma, head and neck, liver or kidney cancer.

The chain is built from TRBV5-6 and TRBJ2-3, with 9 bases lining up with TRBD2. The CDR3 is 15 residues long. CDR1 and CDR2 from the germline V gene are SGHDT and YYEEEE. V was pared by 4 bases and J by 4 bases, with 7 bases of the junction left unmatched. The CDR3 loop is CASSPSGLASDTQYF. Here the CDR3 DNA reads TGTGCCAGCAGCCCTTCGGGACTAGCCTCAGATACGCAGTATTTT.

This chain links TRBV6-6 with TRBJ1-4; no clear D. CDR3 size: 11 residues. Germline V gene lookup returns CDR1 MNHNY and CDR2 SVGAGI (reference sequence). Trimming stripped 6 bases from V and 13 bases from J, with 12 bases between. The CDR3 region has the DNA TGTGCCAGCAGAGATGCAGCGGGACTGTTTTTT. Translation gives CASRDAAGLFF.

This chain connects TRBV27 to TRBJ1-6; no clear D. There are 17 residues in the CDR3. Between the trimmed V and J ends, which lost 5 bases and 0 bases, there was a span of 14 bases. Germline loops: CDR1 MNHEY, CDR2 SMNVEV (reference sequence). CDR3 sequence (DNA): TGTGCCAGCAGTGCACGAGGGTTAAGCTCCTATAATTCACCCCTCCACTTT. Protein product: CASSARGLSSYNSPLHF.

The chain employs TRBV5-1 and TRBJ2-7; 7 positions agree with TRBD1. Trimming took 7 bases from V and 0 from J; bases not matched to a gene: 7. The CDR3 covers 14 residues. Per the germline V gene, CDR1 is SGHRS and CDR2 is YFSETQ. The CDR3 loop is CASRPWDSSYEQYF. The CDR3 DNA is TGCGCCAGCCGGCCCTGGGACAGCTCCTACGAGCAGTACTTC.

The V gene is TRBV4-2, the J gene TRBJ1-2; the D is unclear. This CDR3 comprises 15 residues. Trimming removed 0 bases from V and 0 bases from J, with 8 bases in between. The germline V gene has CDR1 LGHNA and CDR2 YNFKEQ. CDR3: CASSQDQSANYGYTF. The CDR3 coding sequence is TGTGCCAGCAGCCAAGATCAATCGGCTAACTATGGCTACACCTTC.